At least ten counts were recorded for the clone carrying this TCR beta chain. This entry is derived from a study of response to subunit inactivated influenza vaccine. TCRdb fed the RT-PCR reads into MiXCR, producing one record per CDR3 protein. This table holds approximately 530,000 distinct CDR3 sequences, approximately 6.9% found once. Trimming pared 6 bases from V and 3 bases from J, leaving 14 bases between. CDR1 MNHNS and CDR2 SASEGT come from the germline V gene. The CDR3 is made up of 15 amino acids. This chain links TRBV6-1 with TRBJ1-4; possibly TRBD1 for D (5 bases). Specimen: PBMCs from blood, collected around 25 months after vaccination. This receptor was identified in a man between 45 and 75 years old who received an inactivated influenza vaccine. The CDR3 protein is CASRGGALPNEKLFF. CDR3 in DNA: TGTGCCAGCAGAGGAGGGGCCCTACCTAATGAAAAACTGTTTTTT.